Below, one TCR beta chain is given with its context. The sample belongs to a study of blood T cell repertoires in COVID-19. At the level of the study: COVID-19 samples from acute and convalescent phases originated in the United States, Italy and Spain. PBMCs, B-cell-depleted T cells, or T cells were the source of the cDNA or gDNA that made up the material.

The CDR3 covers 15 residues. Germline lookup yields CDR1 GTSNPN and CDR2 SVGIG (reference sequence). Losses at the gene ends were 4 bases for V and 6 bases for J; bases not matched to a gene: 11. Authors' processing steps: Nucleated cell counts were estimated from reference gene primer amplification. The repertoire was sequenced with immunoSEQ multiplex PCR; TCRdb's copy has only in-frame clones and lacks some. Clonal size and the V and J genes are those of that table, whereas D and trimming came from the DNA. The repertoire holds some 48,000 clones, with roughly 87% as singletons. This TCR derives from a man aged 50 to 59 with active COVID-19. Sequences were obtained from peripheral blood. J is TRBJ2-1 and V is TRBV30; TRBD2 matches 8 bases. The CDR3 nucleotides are TGTGCCTGGACCCCTTTAGCGGGATCAATCAATGAGCAGTTCTTC. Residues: CAWTPLAGSINEQFF.